The 21 T cell receptor beta chains given below trace back to one sample, sequenced in a study of beta chain features in type 1 diabetes. Sequenced material consisted of expressed TCRB transcripts (all of the isolated RNA was reverse transcribed). Clones were read by immunoSEQ multiplex PCR, and TCRdb kept only the in-frame ones, dropping some. The sample consists of some 290,000 clones, about 24% of them appearing once. Study outcomes and limitations: Type 1 diabetes patients had moderately but significantly shorter TCRB CDR3s in all four CD4+ subsets.

No cognate antigen is known for these TCRs. The sequenced material came from naive CD4+ T cells from blood. These TCRs come from a woman younger than 45 with type 1 diabetes.

Worth noting for this clone: This same CDR3 is encoded by further DNA sequences in the sample. J is TRBJ1-1 and V is TRBV7-3; TRBD1 aligns across 7 bases. This CDR3 has 13 amino acids. Germline lookup yields CDR1 SGHTA and CDR2 FQGTGA. Trimming took 4 bases from V and 3 from J; bases not matched to a gene: 2. The CDR3 region has the DNA TGTGCCAGCAGCTCCCAGGGGGACACTGAAGCTTTCTTT. Amino acids: CASSSQGDTEAFF. Filled out from reference TRBV7-3 and TRBJ1-1, the complete variable domain reads GAGVSQTPSNKVTEKGKYVELRCDPISGHTALYWYRQSLGQGPEFLIYFQGTGAADDSGLPNDRFFAVRPEGSVSTLKIQRTERGDSAVYLCASSSQGDTEAFFGQGTRLTVV.

This clone occurred a few times. This rearrangement joins TRBV15 to TRBJ1-1; D unresolved. In germline, CDR1 is LNHNV, CDR2 YYDKDF (reference sequence). Trimming removed 0 bases at V and 11 bases at J, with 13 bases between. The CDR3 covers 13 residues. CDR3 loop: CATSRDQQPPAFF. CDR3 nucleotide sequence: TGTGCCACCAGCAGAGATCAACAACCGCCGGCTTTCTTT.

J is TRBJ2-5 and V is TRBV28; D uncertain. There are 13 residues in the CDR3. V lost 6 bases to trimming and J lost 5 bases, with 13 bases between them. Germline V gene sequence: CDR1 MDHEN, CDR2 SYDVKM. The DNA of the CDR3 is TGTGCCAGCAGACTCCGCCTCGGGGAGACCCAGTACTTC. It is translated as CASRLRLGETQYF.

The chain uses TRBV11-3 and TRBJ1-2; D is ambiguous. Germline V gene lookup returns CDR1 SGHNT and CDR2 YENEEA. Deletions cut 1 base from V and 8 bases from J, with 11 bases between. The CDR3 contains 13 residues. CDR3 sequence (DNA): TGTGCCAGCAGCTTAGCCTTCTCTATGGGCTACACCTTC. Protein sequence: CASSLAFSMGYTF. Together with reference TRBV11-3 and TRBJ1-2, the CDR3 gives the full variable domain: EAGVVQSPRYKIIEKKQPVAFWCNPISGHNTLYWYLQNLGQGPELLIRYENEEAVDDSQLPKDRFSAERLKGVDSTLKIQPAELGDSAVYLCASSLAFSMGYTFGSGTRLTVV.

This clone showed up just a few times. This CDR3 reads CATSRDPSGYRAEQFF. CDR3 coding DNA: TGTGCCACCAGCAGAGATCCTAGCGGATATCGGGCTGAGCAGTTCTTC. The chain recombines TRBV15 with TRBJ2-1; 7 bases are shared with TRBD2. Trimming removed 0 bases from V and 9 bases from J; junction bases left unmatched: 11. Germline V gene lookup returns CDR1 LNHNV and CDR2 YYDKDF (reference sequence). The CDR3 has 16 amino acids.

This clone was seen only a few times. The rearrangement links TRBV4-1 to TRBJ2-6; possible D gene TRBD1, 6 bases. The germline gives CDR1 MGHRA, CDR2 YSYEKL. Trimming shortened V by 0 bases and J by 8 bases, and 11 bases separated the two germline ends. CDR3 length: 15 amino acids. The CDR3 region is CASSQDDTGSNVLTF. CDR3 bases: TGCGCCAGCAGCCAAGATGACACAGGGTCCAACGTCCTGACTTTC.

The chain is built from TRBV6-5 and TRBJ2-1; TRBD2 is a possible D gene (6 bases). This CDR3 is built from 15 residues. Germline values: CDR1 MNHEY, CDR2 SVGAGI. Trimming took 2 bases from V and 7 from J, leaving 15 bases between them. The CDR3 DNA reads as TGTGCCAGCAGTTACCTTGGCGGGACCTTGAATGAGCAGTTCTTC. It specifies CASSYLGGTLNEQFF.

This clone was observed a handful of times. The rearrangement uses TRBV28 and TRBJ2-7; possible D gene TRBD1, 6 bases. CDR3 length: 14 residues. Germline V gene lookup returns CDR1 MDHEN and CDR2 SYDVKM. The V end was cut by 3 bases, the J end by 5 bases, with 14 bases between. The CDR3 loop is CASSLVQGRNEQYF. Here the CDR3 DNA reads TGTGCCAGCAGTTTGGTCCAGGGGCGGAACGAGCAGTACTTC. Combining the CDR3 with reference TRBV28 and TRBJ2-7 gives the whole variable domain DVKVTQSSRYLVKRTGEKVFLECVQDMDHENMFWYRQDPGLGLRLIYFSYDVKMKEKGDIPEGYSVSREKKERFSLILESASTNQTSMYLCASSLVQGRNEQYFGPGTRLTVT.

The chain uses TRBV27 and TRBJ2-5; perhaps TRBD2 as D (5 bases). The CDR3 has 17 residues. The germline gives CDR1 MNHEY, CDR2 SMNVEV (reference sequence). Trimming took 5 bases from V and 5 from J, leaving 24 bases between them. The CDR3 DNA reads TGTGCCAGCAGTCTAGACGGGATATCTATAAATGGGGAGACCCAGTACTTC. Translation gives CASSLDGISINGETQYF.

In its sample, this clone was seen a few times. The J gene is TRBJ2-1, the V gene TRBV19; 7 nucleotides match TRBD2. The CDR3 totals 14 residues. J gave up 9 bases and V 3 bases, and 8 bases lay outside the gene matches. Germline V gene sequence: CDR1 LNHDA, CDR2 SQIVND (reference sequence). The CDR3 DNA sequence: TGTGCCAGTAGTATCGTAGCGGGTGAGGTTGAGCAGTTCTTC. As protein: CASSIVAGEVEQFF.

V and J are TRBV5-1 and TRBJ2-1, with no clear D. Trimming left V 0 bases short and J 6 bases short, with 10 bases between. This CDR3 contains 14 residues. Germline CDR1 SGHRS, CDR2 YFSETQ. The CDR3 DNA reads as TGCGCCAGCAGCTTGGACGGAACTACCAATGAGCAGTTCTTC. Its translation: CASSLDGTTNEQFF.

There are a few counts of this clone. The chain carries TRBV27 and TRBJ1-1, with D uncertain. Germline V gene lookup returns CDR1 MNHEY and CDR2 SMNVEV (reference sequence). Trimming stripped 4 bases from V and 5 bases from J, with 14 bases between. The CDR3 has 14 residues. CDR3 protein: CASSSAKRRTEAFF. In DNA form, the CDR3 reads TGTGCCAGCAGTTCCGCCAAGCGGAGGACTGAAGCTTTCTTT.

This clone turned up a few times. This CDR3 is CSIKGQGYTDTQYF. The CDR3 nucleotides are TGCAGCATAAAGGGACAGGGATACACAGATACGCAGTATTTT. This chain links TRBV29-1 with TRBJ2-3; 9 positions match TRBD1. This CDR3 is 14 amino acids long. Per germline, CDR1 SQVTM and CDR2 ANQGSEA. V shed 8 bases and J 2 bases; nucleotides not matched to a gene: 8.

The table lists this clone with a few counts. The chain combines TRBV19 with TRBJ2-3; D may be TRBD2 (6 bases). V lost 0 bases, J lost 8 bases, and 6 bases lay in between. The CDR3 length is 12 residues. The germline gives CDR1 LNHDA, CDR2 SQIVND (reference sequence). The CDR3 region is CASSIEGGTQYF. DNA of the CDR3: TGTGCCAGTAGTATAGAGGGAGGTACGCAGTATTTT.

This clone has just a few counts. J is TRBJ2-1 and V is TRBV30, with 10 bases fitting TRBD2. Germline V lookup: CDR1 GTSNPN, CDR2 SVGIG (reference sequence). This CDR3 spans 18 amino acids. With 0 bases clipped from V and 0 bases from J, the junction kept 8 bases outside the gene matches. The CDR3 DNA follows: TGTGCCTGGAGTGTACCGGGACTAGCGTACTACTCCTACAATGAGCAGTTCTTC. Its translation is CAWSVPGLAYYSYNEQFF. The variable domain in full, completed from reference TRBV30 and TRBJ2-1, reads SQTIHQWPATLVQPVGSPLSLECTVEGTSNPNLYWYRQAAGRGLQLLFYSVGIGQISSEVPQNLSASRPQDRQFILSSKKLLLSDSGFYLCAWSVPGLAYYSYNEQFFGPGTRLTVL.

The chain joins TRBV7-9 to TRBJ2-5; TRBD1 matches at 7 bases. This CDR3 has 14 residues. Per the germline V gene, CDR1 is SEHNR and CDR2 is FQNEAQ (reference sequence). After removal of 6 bases from V and 5 bases from J, the junction contained 9 bases not matched to a gene. The CDR3 DNA reads TGTGCCAGCAGGGCGACAGGGTTGGGGGAGACCCAGTACTTC. This sequence encodes CASRATGLGETQYF.

The CDR3 DNA reads TGCAGTGCAAAAACAGGGGGGCCAGCTTTCTTT. Translated, it gives CSAKTGGPAFF. The genes are TRBV20-1 and TRBJ1-1; 8 nucleotides line up with TRBD1. Per germline, CDR1 DFQATT and CDR2 SNEGSKA (reference sequence). V lost 6 bases to trimming and J lost 10 bases; unmatched junction nucleotides: 7. The CDR3 loop spans 11 amino acids.

The V gene is TRBV5-4, the J gene TRBJ2-7; 9 bases are a match to TRBD2. Germline V CDR1 and CDR2: SGHNT, YYREEE (reference sequence). Trimming took 1 base from V and 2 from J; bases not matched to a gene: 16. This CDR3 has 19 amino acids. CDR3 sequence reads: CASSLTREASGTLTYEQYF. The CDR3 nucleotides are TGTGCCAGCAGCTTGACCAGGGAGGCTAGCGGGACCTTAACCTACGAGCAGTACTTC.

This clone has more than one count but fewer than ten. The rearrangement links TRBV4-1 to TRBJ2-1, with a tentative D call TRBD2 (6 bases). Germline assignment: CDR1 MGHRA and CDR2 YSYEKL. The CDR3 contains 16 residues. Trimming took 3 bases from V and 2 from J, leaving 14 bases between them. The CDR3 nucleotides read TGCGCCAGCAGCCAGCTAGGGAGGAGGACCTACAATGAGCAGTTCTTC. Translated, it gives CASSQLGRRTYNEQFF.

There are a few counts of this clone. The rearrangement links TRBV19 to TRBJ2-1; tentative D call: TRBD2 (5 bases). The germline V and J ends were trimmed by 6 bases and 0 bases, with 9 bases remaining between them. The germline CDR1 and CDR2 sequences are LNHDA and SQIVND (reference sequence). The CDR3 loop spans 14 amino acids. CDR3 amino acids: CASRMGSSYNEQFF. CDR3 bases: TGTGCCAGTAGGATGGGGAGCTCCTACAATGAGCAGTTCTTC.

The V and J genes are TRBV7-3 and TRBJ1-1, with D hard to call. Per the germline V gene, CDR1 is SGHTA and CDR2 is FQGTGA. Trimming took 3 bases from V and 8 from J, leaving 13 bases between them. The CDR3 has 13 residues. In nucleotides, the CDR3 is TGTGCCAGCAGCTTTTGGACGGGGTCAGAAGCTTTCTTT. Its protein is CASSFWTGSEAFF.